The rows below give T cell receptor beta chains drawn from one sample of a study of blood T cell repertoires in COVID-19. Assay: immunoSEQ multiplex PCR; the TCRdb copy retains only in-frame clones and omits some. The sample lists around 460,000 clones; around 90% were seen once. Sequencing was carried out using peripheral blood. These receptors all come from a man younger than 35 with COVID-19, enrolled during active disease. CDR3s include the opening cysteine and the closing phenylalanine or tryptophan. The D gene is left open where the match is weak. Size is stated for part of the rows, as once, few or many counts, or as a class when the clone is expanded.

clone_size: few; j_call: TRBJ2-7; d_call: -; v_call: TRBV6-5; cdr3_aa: CASRTGYNEQYF; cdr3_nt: TGTGCCAGCAGAACAGGGTACAACGAGCAGTACTTC
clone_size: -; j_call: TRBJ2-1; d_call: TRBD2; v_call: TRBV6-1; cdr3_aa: CASSEPGLPQFF; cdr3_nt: TGTGCCAGCAGTGAACCGGGACTACCACAGTTCTTC
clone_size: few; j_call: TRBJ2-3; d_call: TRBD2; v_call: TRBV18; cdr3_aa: CASSQPGLAGDTQYF; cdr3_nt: TGTGCCAGCTCGCAACCGGGACTAGCGGGAGATACGCAGTATTTT
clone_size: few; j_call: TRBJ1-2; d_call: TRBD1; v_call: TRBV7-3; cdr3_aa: CASSFERQGPNYGYTF; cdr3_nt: TGTGCCAGCAGCTTCGAAAGACAGGGCCCGAACTATGGCTACACCTTC
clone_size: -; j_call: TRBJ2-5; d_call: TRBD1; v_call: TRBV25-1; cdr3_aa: CASSGGPPDRRWIETQYF; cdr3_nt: TGTGCCAGCAGTGGGGGCCCCCCGGACAGGAGATGGATAGAGACCCAGTACTTC
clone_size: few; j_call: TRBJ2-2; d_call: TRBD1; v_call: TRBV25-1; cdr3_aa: CASSLPGQGDTGELFF; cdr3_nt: TGTGCCAGCAGTCTACCGGGACAGGGGGACACCGGGGAGCTGTTTTTT
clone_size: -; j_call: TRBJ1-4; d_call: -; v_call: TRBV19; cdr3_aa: CATQRGRQEKLFF; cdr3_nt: TGTGCCACGCAGAGAGGTCGGCAGGAAAAACTGTTTTTT
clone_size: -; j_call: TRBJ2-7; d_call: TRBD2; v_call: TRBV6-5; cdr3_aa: CASSYPGLAGYEQYF; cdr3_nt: TGTGCCAGCAGTTACCCCGGACTAGCGGGATACGAGCAGTACTTC
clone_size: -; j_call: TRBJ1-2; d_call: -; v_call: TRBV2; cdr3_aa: CASSTGISDGYTF; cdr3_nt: TGTGCCAGCAGTACAGGGATTTCGGATGGCTACACCTTC
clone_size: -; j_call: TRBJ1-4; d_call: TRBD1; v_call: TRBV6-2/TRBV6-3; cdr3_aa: CASSYEGAFDEKLFF; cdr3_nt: TGTGCCAGCAGTTACGAGGGGGCCTTCGATGAAAAACTGTTTTTT
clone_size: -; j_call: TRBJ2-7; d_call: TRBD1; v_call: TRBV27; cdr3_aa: CASSLTGDEQYF; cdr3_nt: TGTGCCAGCAGTTTGACAGGGGACGAGCAGTACTTC
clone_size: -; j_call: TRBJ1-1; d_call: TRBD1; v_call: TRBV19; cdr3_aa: CASSPTDRGANTEAFF; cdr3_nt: TGTGCCAGTAGCCCAACGGACAGGGGGGCGAACACTGAAGCTTTCTTT
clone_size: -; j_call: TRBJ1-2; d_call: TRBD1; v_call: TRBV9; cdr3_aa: CASSVPGGGYTF; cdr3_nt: TGTGCCAGCAGCGTACCAGGGGGCGGCTACACCTTC
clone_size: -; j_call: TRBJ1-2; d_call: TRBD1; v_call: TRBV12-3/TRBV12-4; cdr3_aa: CASSQGQGYGYTF; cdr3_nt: TGTGCCAGCAGTCAGGGACAGGGATATGGCTACACCTTC
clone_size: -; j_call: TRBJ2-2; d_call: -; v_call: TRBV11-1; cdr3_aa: CASSYRARAGTGELFF; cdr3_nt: TGTGCCAGCAGCTATAGAGCGAGGGCCGGGACCGGGGAGCTGTTTTTT
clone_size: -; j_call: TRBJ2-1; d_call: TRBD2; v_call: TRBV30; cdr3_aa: CAWEKTSGSRNEQFF; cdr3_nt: TGTGCCTGGGAAAAGACTAGCGGGTCTCGGAATGAGCAGTTCTTC
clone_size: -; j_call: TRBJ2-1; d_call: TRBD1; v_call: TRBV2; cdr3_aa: CASSADRDNEQFF; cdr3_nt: TGTGCCAGCAGTGCCGACAGGGACAATGAGCAGTTCTTC
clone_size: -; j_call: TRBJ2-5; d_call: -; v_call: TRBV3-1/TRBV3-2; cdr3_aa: CASRRGTGRETQYF; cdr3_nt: TGTGCCAGCAGACGGGGGACGGGGAGAGAGACCCAGTACTTC
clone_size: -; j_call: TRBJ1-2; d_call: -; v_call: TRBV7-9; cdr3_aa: CASSLAGVNYGYTF; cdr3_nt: TGTGCCAGCAGCTTAGCAGGGGTCAACTATGGCTACACCTTC
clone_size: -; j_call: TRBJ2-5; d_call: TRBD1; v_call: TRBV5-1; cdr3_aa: CASRLRTGAQETQYF; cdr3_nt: TGCGCCAGCAGACTGAGGACAGGTGCCCAAGAGACCCAGTACTTC
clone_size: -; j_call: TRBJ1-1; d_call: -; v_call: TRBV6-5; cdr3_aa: CASSYSGGTEAFF; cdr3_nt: TGTGCCAGCAGTTACTCCGGGGGAACTGAAGCTTTCTTT
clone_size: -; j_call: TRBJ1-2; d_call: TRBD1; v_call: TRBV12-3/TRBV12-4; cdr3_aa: CASSLQGAYGYTF; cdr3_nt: TGTGCCAGCAGTTTACAGGGGGCTTATGGCTACACCTTC
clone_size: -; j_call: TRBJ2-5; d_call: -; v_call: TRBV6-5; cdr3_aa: CASNLADGWKTQYF; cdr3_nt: TGTGCCAGCAACTTGGCGGATGGGTGGAAGACCCAGTACTTC
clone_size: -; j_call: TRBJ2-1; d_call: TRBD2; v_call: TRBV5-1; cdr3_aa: CASSLTLAGGYNEQFF; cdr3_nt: TGCGCCAGCAGCTTGACACTAGCGGGGGGCTACAATGAGCAGTTCTTC
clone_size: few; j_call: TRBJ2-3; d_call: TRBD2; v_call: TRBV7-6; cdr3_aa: CASSWTSGSTDTQYF; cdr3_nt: TGTGCCAGCAGTTGGACTAGCGGTAGCACAGATACGCAGTATTTT
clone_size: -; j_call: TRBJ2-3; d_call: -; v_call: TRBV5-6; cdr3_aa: CASSLEASARGTQYF; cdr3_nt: TGTGCCAGCAGCTTGGAGGCTAGCGCTAGGGGTACGCAGTATTTT
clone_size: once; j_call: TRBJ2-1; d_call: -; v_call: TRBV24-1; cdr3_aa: CATSWGGHEQFF; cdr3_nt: TGTGCCACCAGTTGGGGGGGCCATGAGCAGTTCTTC
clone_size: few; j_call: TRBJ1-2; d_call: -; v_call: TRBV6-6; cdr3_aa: CASSLDSLYGYTF; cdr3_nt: TGTGCCAGCAGTTTAGACAGCCTATATGGCTACACCTTC
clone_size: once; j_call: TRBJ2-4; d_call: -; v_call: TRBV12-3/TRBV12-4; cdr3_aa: CATTRGAGNIQYF; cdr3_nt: TGTGCCACCACCCGGGGGGCCGGGAACATTCAGTACTTC
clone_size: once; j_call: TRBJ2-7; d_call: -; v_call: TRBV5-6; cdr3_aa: CASSLTGRVFYEQYF; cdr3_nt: TGTGCCAGCAGCCTTACAGGGAGGGTTTTCTACGAGCAGTACTTC
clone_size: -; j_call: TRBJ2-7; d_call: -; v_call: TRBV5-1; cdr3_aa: CASSLTDGGKFYEQYF; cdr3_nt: TGCGCCAGCAGCTTGACGGACGGAGGGAAGTTCTACGAGCAGTACTTC
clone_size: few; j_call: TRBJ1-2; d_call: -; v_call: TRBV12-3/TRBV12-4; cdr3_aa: CASTVDRNYGYTF; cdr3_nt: TGTGCCAGCACCGTCGACAGGAATTATGGCTACACCTTC
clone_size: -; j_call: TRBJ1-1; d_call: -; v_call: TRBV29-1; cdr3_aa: CSVERRLGDTEAFF; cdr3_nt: TGCAGCGTTGAAAGACGGTTAGGGGACACTGAAGCTTTCTTT
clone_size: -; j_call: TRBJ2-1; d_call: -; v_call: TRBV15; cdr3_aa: CATSRARRGLNEQFF; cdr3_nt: TGTGCCACCAGCAGAGCCCGCCGGGGGTTGAATGAGCAGTTCTTC
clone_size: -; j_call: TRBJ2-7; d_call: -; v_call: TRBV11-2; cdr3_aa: CASSPVAWGAYEQYF; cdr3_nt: TGTGCCAGCAGTCCCGTCGCTTGGGGGGCCTACGAGCAGTACTTC
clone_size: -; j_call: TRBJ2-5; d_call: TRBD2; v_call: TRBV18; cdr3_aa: CASSSNLAGEETQYF; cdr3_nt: TGTGCCAGCTCGTCAAATCTAGCGGGAGAAGAGACCCAGTACTTC
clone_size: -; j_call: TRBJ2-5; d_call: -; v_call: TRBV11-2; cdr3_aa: CASRPTLTETQYF; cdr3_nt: TGTGCCAGCAGACCGACTTTGACGGAGACCCAGTACTTC
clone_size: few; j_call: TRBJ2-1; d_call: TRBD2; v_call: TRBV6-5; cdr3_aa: CASSRTSGPEQFF; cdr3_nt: TGTGCCAGCAGTCGGACTAGCGGACCCGAGCAGTTCTTC
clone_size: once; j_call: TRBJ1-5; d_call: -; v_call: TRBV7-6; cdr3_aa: CASSLDYNQPQHF; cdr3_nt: TGTGCCAGCAGCTTAGATTACAATCAGCCCCAGCATTTT
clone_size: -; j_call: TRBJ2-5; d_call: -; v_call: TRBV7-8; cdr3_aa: CASSFTYQETQYF; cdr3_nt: TGTGCCAGCAGCTTTACATATCAAGAGACCCAGTACTTC
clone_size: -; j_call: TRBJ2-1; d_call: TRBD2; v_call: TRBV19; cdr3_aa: CASSRGGDLSRSEQFF; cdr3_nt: TGTGCCAGTAGTAGGGGGGGGGACCTCTCGAGGAGCGAGCAGTTCTTC
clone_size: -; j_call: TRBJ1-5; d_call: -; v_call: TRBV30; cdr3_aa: CAWSGDRYNQPQHF; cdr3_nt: TGTGCCTGGAGTGGAGACAGATACAATCAGCCCCAGCATTTT
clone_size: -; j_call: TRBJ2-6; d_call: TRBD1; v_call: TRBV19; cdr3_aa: CASKEGTAGANVLTF; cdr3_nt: TGTGCCAGTAAAGAAGGGACAGCCGGGGCCAACGTCCTGACTTTC
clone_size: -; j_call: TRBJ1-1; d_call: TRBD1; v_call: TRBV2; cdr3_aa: CATQGQGGPEAFF; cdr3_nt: TGTGCCACCCAGGGACAGGGCGGCCCTGAAGCTTTCTTT
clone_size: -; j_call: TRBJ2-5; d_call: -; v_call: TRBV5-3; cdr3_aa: CARSLSGGETQYF; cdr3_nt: TGTGCCAGAAGCTTGAGCGGTGGAGAGACCCAGTACTTC
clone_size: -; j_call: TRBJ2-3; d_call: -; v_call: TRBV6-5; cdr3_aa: CASREAGTDTQYF; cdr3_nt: TGTGCCAGCAGGGAGGCGGGCACAGATACGCAGTATTTT
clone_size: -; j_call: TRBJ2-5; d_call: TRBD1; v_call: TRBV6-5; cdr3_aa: CASSQGQGIETQYF; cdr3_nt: TGTGCCAGCAGTCAGGGACAGGGGATTGAGACCCAGTACTTC
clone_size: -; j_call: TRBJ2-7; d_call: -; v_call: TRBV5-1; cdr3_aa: CASSSQGSAYEQYF; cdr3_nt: TGCGCCAGCAGCTCGCAGGGTAGTGCCTACGAGCAGTACTTC
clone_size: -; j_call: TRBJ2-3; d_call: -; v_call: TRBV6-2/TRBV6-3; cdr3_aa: CASSYTPRPLESTDTQYF; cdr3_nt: TGTGCCAGCAGTTACACCCCCCGACCCCTAGAAAGCACAGATACGCAGTATTTT
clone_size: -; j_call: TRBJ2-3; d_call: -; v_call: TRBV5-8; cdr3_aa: CASSILVSADTQYF; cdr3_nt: TGTGCCAGCAGTATCTTAGTGTCGGCAGATACGCAGTATTTT
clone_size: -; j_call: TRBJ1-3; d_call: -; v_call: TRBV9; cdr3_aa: CASSEYPDSGNTIYF; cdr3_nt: TGTGCCAGCAGTGAGTACCCTGACTCTGGAAACACCATATATTTT